The source of this T cell receptor beta chain is a study of CXCR3-negative and CXCR3-positive naive CD8 T cells. CDR1 and CDR2 (germline): MNHEY, SMNVEV (reference sequence). The CDR3 is 16 residues long. Naive cells were sorted as CD45RO-, CCR7+, CD27+ and CD95-. In the case of this clonotype: The antigen is unknown.

TRB cDNA libraries were made by UMI-labeled 5' RACE. No DNA is given; TCRdb re-called the 5' RACE reads and lists each CDR3 protein once. The table gives about 130,000 distinct CDR3 sequences; the top ten clones make up 0.4% to 0.5% of it. The study's findings and limits: Similarly elevated diversity marked both naive subsets, with memory CD8+ cells showing far lower diversity. The study found more hydrophobic TRB CDR3s in CXCR3-positive naive cells than in CXCR3-negative naive cells.

This chain connects TRBV27 to TRBJ2-1; the D call of TRBD1 rests on TCRdb alone, since no DNA is present to check it. Sequencing input: naive CXCR3+ CD8+ T cells from blood. The subset: CD45RO-CCR7+CD27+CD95- naive CD8+ T cells expressing CXCR3 (TNR3+). The sequence derives from a human donor in good health. Some clones in this sample may be carry-over from other donors' samples. CDR3 in amino acids: CASSPQTGGWNNEQFF.